This TCR beta chain was sequenced for a study of cytomegalovirus exposure and HLA in healthy donors. Across the whole study: It was reported in a later analysis that the same platform had been used for the roughly 110 validation repertoires as for the approximately 730 first-cohort repertoires.

Study observations and caveats: Through in vitro validation, a few CMV-associated chains were shown to be specific for CMV antigens. Subsequent analysis revealed that first-cohort TCR clusters tended to co-occur in the 130 or so validation repertoires.

The 120-subject validation cohort, separate from the approximately 670-subject first cohort, included the donors. This clone was counted a single time. No antigen is known for it. The protocol was immunoSEQ multiplex PCR, while the TCRdb copy is restricted to in-frame clones and leaves out a portion. Of 100,000 to 120,000 clones listed, around 90% were seen once; the top ten hold 1.5% to 2%. Germline values: CDR1 MNHEY, CDR2 SMNVEV (reference sequence). Germline trimming cut 8 bases from V and 11 bases from J; bases unmatched to any gene: 12. The CDR3 is made up of 13 amino acids. Sequencing was done on a sample of PBMCs. This chain links TRBV27 with TRBJ1-1, with 9 bases identical to TRBD1. The TCR originated in a woman aged 18-29 years in good health and CMV-seronegative. CDR3 in amino acids: CASGSGTGIWAFF. The CDR3 coding sequence is TGTGCCAGCGGATCCGGGACAGGGATCTGGGCTTTCTTT.